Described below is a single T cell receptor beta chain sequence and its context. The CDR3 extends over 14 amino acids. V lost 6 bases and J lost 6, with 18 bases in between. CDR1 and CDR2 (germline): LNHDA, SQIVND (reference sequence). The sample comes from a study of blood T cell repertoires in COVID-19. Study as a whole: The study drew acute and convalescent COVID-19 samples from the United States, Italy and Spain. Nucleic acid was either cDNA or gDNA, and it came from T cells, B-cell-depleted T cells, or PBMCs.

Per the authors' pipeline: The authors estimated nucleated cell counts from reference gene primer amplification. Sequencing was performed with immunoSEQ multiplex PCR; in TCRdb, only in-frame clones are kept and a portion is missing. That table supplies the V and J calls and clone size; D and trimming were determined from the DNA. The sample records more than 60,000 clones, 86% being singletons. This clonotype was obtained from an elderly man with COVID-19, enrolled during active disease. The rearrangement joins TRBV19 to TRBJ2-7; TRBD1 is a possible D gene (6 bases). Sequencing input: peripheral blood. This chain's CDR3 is CASSMGAGAAEQYF. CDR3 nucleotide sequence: TGTGCCAGTAGCATGGGGGCAGGGGCGGCCGAGCAGTACTTC.